This T cell receptor beta chain emerged from a study of cytomegalovirus exposure and HLA in healthy donors. Points from the study as a whole: Segments of the TCR beta V type were, in most cases, productive about 87% or about 30% of the time in an earlier analysis. An analysis was carried out at a later point. It showed that HLA-associated TCR beta chains were more clonally expanded than equally common non-associated chains. A missense variant in DCLRE1C was later tied to TCR beta V- and J-gene trimming.

Of note for this clone: Its antigen is undetermined.

PCR employed 60 Vbeta and 13 Jbeta primers. Assay used: immunoSEQ multiplex PCR; TCRdb lists only in-frame clones, some missing. This table has around 99,000 clones, 82% appearing once. The receptor was derived from a man aged 30 to 39 in good health and CMV-seropositive. The specimen was PBMCs.

This CDR3 reads CASSPTGMHQYF. The CDR3 nucleotides are TGTGCCAGCAGCCCGACAGGGATGCATCAGTACTTC. The chain uses TRBV7-9 and TRBJ2-7; 7 bases are shared with TRBD1. CDR3 length: 12 amino acids. V trimming: 5 bases; J trimming: 10 bases; junction bases outside the gene matches: 8. Germline V gene lookup returns CDR1 SEHNR and CDR2 FQNEAQ (reference sequence).